This T cell receptor beta chain was retrieved from a study of T-cell reconstitution after alpha-beta-depleted transplantation in children. The CDR3 spans 15 residues. Trimming at V came to 4 bases and at J to 5 bases, leaving 9 bases not matched to a gene. Germline CDR1 SGHRS, CDR2 YFSETQ. This clonotype has just a few counts. A TCRbeta library incorporating unique molecular identifiers was prepared. MiXCR, applied by TCRdb to the PCR reads, yields one record per CDR3 protein. The table has over 150,000 distinct CDR3 sequences, over 5.5% seen once. The sample here was PBMCs from the stem cell graft donor, taken from the stem cell graft. The clonotype comes from a human donor who donated a stem cell graft to a child with Wiskott-Aldrich syndrome. The chain has TRBV5-1 and TRBJ2-7; 10 bases are a match to TRBD1. CDR3 loop: CASSGGQGGVDEQYF. DNA of the CDR3: TGCGCCAGCAGCGGCGGACAGGGGGGAGTGGACGAGCAGTACTTC. Variable domain in full (rest from reference TRBV5-1 and TRBJ2-7): KAGVTQTPRYLIKTRGQQVTLSCSPISGHRSVSWYQQTPGQGLQFLFEYFSETQRNKGNFPGRFSGRQFSNSRSEMNVSTLELGDSALYLCASSGGQGGVDEQYFGPGTRLTVT.